These T cell receptor beta chains were read from a single sample in a study of human T cells and chemical hapten exposure. MiXCR was run by TCRdb on the RACE reads, yielding one entry per CDR3 protein. The sample includes just over 350,000 distinct CDR3 sequences, about 6% of them seen just once. The specimen comprised whole blood, sampled in connection with sensitization to the hapten diphenylcyclopropenone (DPC). The receptors stem from a woman in her late teens or twenties with alopecia areata. Some clones in this sample may be carry-over from other donors' samples. The CDR3 runs from the conserved cysteine through the conserved F or W. D genes are given only for firm matches. Size is stated for part of the rows, as once, few or many counts, or as a class when the clone is expanded.

j_call clone_size d_call v_call cdr3_aa cdr3_nt
TRBJ1-5 many - TRBV28 CASSLWGDGNQPQHF TGTGCCAGCAGTTTATGGGGGGACGGCAATCAGCCCCAGCATTTT
TRBJ2-3 - - TRBV7-6 CASSLAHFTDTQYF TGTGCCAGCAGCTTAGCTCATTTCACAGATACGCAGTATTTT
TRBJ1-1 many TRBD1 TRBV12-3/TRBV12-4 CASSRRQGSVEAFF TGTGCCAGCAGCCGCCGACAGGGATCGGTTGAAGCTTTCTTT
TRBJ2-1 - - TRBV24-1 CATSESGPEENEQFF TGTGCCACCAGTGAGTCGGGACCCGAGGAGAATGAGCAGTTCTTC
TRBJ1-1 many TRBD1 TRBV5-5 CASSLGQGASETEAFF TGTGCCAGCAGCTTGGGGCAGGGGGCGAGTGAAACTGAAGCTTTCTTT
TRBJ2-3 few - TRBV21-1 CASSKVLINRGPADTQYF TGTGCCAGCAGCAAAGTGCTGATTAACAGGGGGCCGGCAGATACGCAGTATTTT
TRBJ2-1 many - TRBV5-6 CASGQNNEQFF TGTGCCAGCGGACAGAACAATGAGCAGTTCTTC
TRBJ2-3 few - TRBV15 CATSRDFGIRRGADTQYF TGTGCCACCAGCAGAGACTTTGGTATTAGGCGAGGGGCAGATACGCAGTATTTT
TRBJ1-1 - TRBD1 TRBV12-3/TRBV12-4 CASSFRGGLYEAFF TGTGCCAGCAGTTTTAGAGGGGGCCTATATGAAGCTTTCTTT
TRBJ2-3 few TRBD2 TRBV28 CASSLAGGGDTQYF TGTGCCAGCAGTCTAGCGGGGGGTGGAGATACGCAGTATTTT
TRBJ2-3 - TRBD2 TRBV12-3/TRBV12-4 CASISPGGLTDTQYF TGTGCCAGCATCTCCCCGGGGGGACTCACAGATACGCAGTATTTT
TRBJ1-1 many - TRBV6-2/TRBV6-3 CASSLYRVGEAFF TGTGCCAGCAGTTTATACAGGGTCGGTGAAGCTTTCTTT
TRBJ1-5 many - TRBV15 CATSSKLRGLVQPQHF TGTGCCACCAGCAGTAAACTGAGGGGCCTGGTGCAGCCCCAGCATTTT
TRBJ1-6 - TRBD1 TRBV6-1 CASSHPGQGIRALHF TGTGCCAGCAGTCACCCGGGACAGGGTATCCGGGCCCTCCACTTT
TRBJ1-3 many - TRBV12-3/TRBV12-4 CASGEFSGNTIYF TGTGCCAGCGGGGAATTCTCTGGAAACACCATATATTTT
TRBJ1-4 many - TRBV20-1 CSTKPGANEKLFF TGCAGTACTAAGCCGGGAGCTAATGAAAAACTGTTTTTT
TRBJ1-1 many - TRBV7-9 CASQRYREGTEAFF TGTGCCAGCCAACGCTACAGGGAGGGCACTGAAGCTTTCTTT
TRBJ1-4 many - TRBV6-6 CASSYGQHPVNEKLFF TGTGCCAGCAGCTACGGACAGCACCCTGTTAATGAAAAACTGTTTTTT
TRBJ1-5 - - TRBV7-9 CASSLGVLSGTGNQPQHF TGTGCCAGCAGCTTAGGTGTCTTGTCCGGGACGGGGAATCAGCCCCAGCATTTT
TRBJ2-6 - - TRBV2 CATGALSSGANVLTF TGTGCCACAGGGGCCCTAAGCTCTGGGGCCAACGTCCTGACTTTC
TRBJ2-3 few TRBD2 TRBV12-3/TRBV12-4 CASSKTSGGRTDTQYF TGTGCCAGCAGCAAGACTAGCGGGGGACGCACAGATACGCAGTATTTT
TRBJ2-3 many TRBD2 TRBV2 CASSPLAGGSDTQYF TGTGCCAGCAGTCCCCTAGCGGGGGGCTCAGATACGCAGTATTTT